The clone carrying this T cell receptor (beta chain) was observed once. These data originate in a study of T cell changes during pregnancy in multiple sclerosis. Method: immunoSEQ multiplex PCR; TCRdb's copy keeps in-frame clones and lacks some. This table has about 45,000 clones, 91% appearing once. CDR1 and CDR2 from the germline V gene are SGHTA and FQGTGA. This CDR3 has 16 residues. V was shortened by 1 base and J by 4 bases, with 15 bases between the two germline ends. Sequencing was performed on CD8+ T cells from peripheral blood mononuclear cells, taken in the second trimester of pregnancy. This receptor was obtained from a female donor with multiple sclerosis, enrolled in a pregnancy study. The chain has TRBV7-3 and TRBJ2-3, with a possible D match to TRBD2 (6 bases). CDR3 DNA sequence: TGTGCCAGCAGCTTAAACCCGGGGTCGGGGGCAGATACGCAGTATTTT. This sequence encodes CASSLNPGSGADTQYF.